This TCR beta chain derives from a study of cytomegalovirus exposure and HLA in healthy donors. Whole-study findings and limits: In a later analysis, compared with equally common non-associated chains, HLA-associated beta chains were more expanded. Available immune exposure information was restricted to CMV serostatus only. In a later analysis, productive TCRs from donors in an Asian-associated ancestry cluster reportedly carried fewer N-insertions than the cohort mean.

This clone has just a few counts. Its antigen remains unidentified. PCR employed 60 Vbeta and 13 Jbeta primers. In the original processing: Later analysis identified 88 million or so unique TCR beta chains, approximately 11 million shared. Clones were sequenced by immunoSEQ multiplex PCR, and TCRdb holds only the in-frame ones, with some missing. The DNA was the basis for D and trimming; V, J and clone size are from that table. The sample has about 130,000 clones, about 70% seen once. Sequencing input: PBMCs. This sequence was found in a woman aged 55-69 years in good health and CMV-seropositive.

CDR3 sequence: CASSLRTGVAYEQYF. In DNA, the CDR3 is TGTGCCAGCAGCTTGAGGACAGGGGTGGCCTACGAGCAGTACTTC. The rearrangement uses TRBV5-4 and TRBJ2-7; 9 nucleotides match TRBD1. Losses at the gene ends were 1 base for V and 2 bases for J; bases not matched to a gene: 4. Germline-derived CDR1 and CDR2 are SGHNT and YYREEE (reference sequence). The CDR3 extends over 15 amino acids.